This is a list of T cell receptor beta chains from one sample in a study of CXCR3-negative and CXCR3-positive naive CD8 T cells. From the 5' RACE reads, TCRdb lists one entry per CDR3 protein and no DNA. The sample totals under 70,000 distinct CDR3 sequences. The specimen was memory CD8+ T cells from blood. These receptors were obtained from a human donor in good health. Some clones in this sample may be carry-over from other donors' samples. Each CDR3 is given with its conserved first and last residue. Only part of the rows carry a size: once, few, many, or a class if the clone is expanded.

size,J,V,CDR3
-,TRBJ1-5,TRBV5-5,CASSLVVTGRAGEQPQHF
-,TRBJ2-1,TRBV7-2,CASSLATGQVVYEQFF
-,TRBJ1-1,TRBV10-3,CAISGNTEAFF
-,TRBJ2-1,TRBV4-1,CASSYGLAGSSYNEQFF
-,TRBJ2-1,TRBV23-1,CASSQPSLRGRISYNEQFF
-,TRBJ1-1,TRBV29-1,CSVKGYTEAFF
-,TRBJ2-7,TRBV4-1,CASSQDVTGTGTYEQYF
medium-sized,TRBJ2-2,TRBV29-1,CSVLAGVNTGELFF
-,TRBJ2-1,TRBV4-1,CASSILLQGGNEQFF
-,TRBJ2-5,TRBV11-3,CASSFDSASTETQYF
-,TRBJ2-3,TRBV27,CASSLAHTDTQYF
-,TRBJ2-1,TRBV6-2/TRBV6-3,CASSPALPYNEQFF
-,TRBJ2-7,TRBV14,CASSRDSGTYEQYF
-,TRBJ2-7,TRBV29-1,CSVEVESYYEQYF
-,TRBJ2-1,TRBV30,CAWSNTGYNEQFF
-,TRBJ2-7,TRBV6-5,CASSYSLVRGYEQYF
-,TRBJ1-1,TRBV7-3,CASSLTMYRGQWAFF
-,TRBJ1-1,TRBV6-4,CASSVAGNTEAFF
-,TRBJ2-7,TRBV25-1,CASSEYAGPYEQYF
-,TRBJ2-1,TRBV29-1,CSVEGQGASNEQFF
-,TRBJ2-1,TRBV20-1,CSARADRDTSYNEQFF
-,TRBJ2-1,TRBV4-3,CASSQFGNYNEQFF
-,TRBJ2-4,TRBV20-1,CSARDPGDRDRDFSYIQYF
-,TRBJ2-7,TRBV29-1,CSALLFTEGLAVDEQYF
-,TRBJ2-7,TRBV3-1,CASSHAVANYEQYF
-,TRBJ2-7,TRBV6-8,CASSYSRASGPDEQYF
-,TRBJ2-1,TRBV15,CATSPGTGGNEQFF
-,TRBJ2-3,TRBV12-3/TRBV12-4,CASSSPADTQYF
-,TRBJ2-1,TRBV4-2,CASSPMGSGGADEQFF
-,TRBJ2-2,TRBV29-1,CSGEEGWNTGELFF
-,TRBJ2-5,TRBV29-1,CSVEVGNQETQYF